These T cell receptor beta chains were read from a single sample in a study of cytomegalovirus exposure and HLA in healthy donors. Using immunoSEQ multiplex PCR, the repertoire was profiled, and TCRdb retains in-frame clones only, with some absent. Of 74,000 or so clones in the sample, about two thirds are singletons; the top ten hold about 2.1%. The source material was PBMCs. These receptors originate from a woman in her 30s in good health and CMV-seronegative. CDR3s include the opening cysteine and the closing phenylalanine or tryptophan. D genes are given only for firm matches. Clone size is not always given. Where it is, it says once, few, many or a class for expanded clones.

V	J	size	D	CDR3	DNA
TRBV28	TRBJ2-4	.	.	CASSSSRDFSHIQYF	TGTGCCAGCAGTTCTTCCCGGGACTTCTCGCACATTCAGTACTTC
TRBV7-9	TRBJ2-7	.	TRBD1	CASSRTGGAYEQYF	TGTGCCAGCAGCCGGACAGGGGGGGCCTACGAGCAGTACTTC
TRBV2	TRBJ2-7	.	TRBD2	CASRQGTSGGVDEQYF	TGTGCCAGCAGACAAGGGACTAGCGGGGGGGTAGACGAGCAGTACTTC
TRBV28	TRBJ1-1	few	TRBD1	CASSAPGQGHTEAFF	TGTGCCAGCAGTGCGCCGGGACAGGGACACACTGAAGCTTTCTTT
TRBV19	TRBJ1-1	few	.	CASSIGQADTEAFF	TGTGCCAGTAGTATAGGACAGGCGGACACTGAAGCTTTCTTT
TRBV7-2	TRBJ1-3	few	TRBD1	CASSLIRRGQTGNTIYF	TGTGCCAGCAGCTTAATCCGCCGGGGACAGACTGGAAACACCATATATTTT
TRBV11-2	TRBJ1-6	few	.	CASSLGRPGRGNSPLHF	TGTGCCAGCAGCCTAGGGAGGCCGGGCCGGGGTAATTCACCCCTCCACTTT
TRBV2	TRBJ2-2	.	TRBD1	CASKTDRGDGELFF	TGTGCCAGCAAGACCGACAGGGGGGACGGGGAGCTGTTTTTT
TRBV10-3	TRBJ1-1	few	TRBD1	CAITATGVLSTEAFF	TGTGCCATCACCGCGACAGGGGTATTGAGCACTGAAGCTTTCTTT
TRBV15	TRBJ2-7	.	.	CATSRDLEEGHEQYF	TGTGCCACCAGCAGAGATCTAGAAGAGGGCCACGAGCAGTACTTC
TRBV9	TRBJ1-1	.	TRBD1	CASSKQGSTEAFF	TGTGCCAGCAGCAAACAGGGGAGCACTGAAGCTTTCTTT
TRBV9	TRBJ2-1	few	TRBD2	CASSVTSGGSGENEQFF	TGTGCCAGCAGCGTTACTAGCGGGGGCTCGGGGGAAAATGAGCAGTTCTTC
TRBV6-5	TRBJ2-7	.	.	CASSYRPRGEQYF	TGTGCCAGCAGTTACCGTCCCAGGGGCGAGCAGTACTTC
TRBV6-5	TRBJ1-5	.	TRBD1	CASSYSTGVQPQHF	TGTGCCAGCAGTTACTCCACAGGGGTCCAGCCCCAGCATTTT
TRBV5-1	TRBJ1-6	.	TRBD1	CASSLHRGTNNSPLHF	TGCGCCAGCAGCTTGCACAGGGGCACAAATAATTCACCCCTCCACTTT
TRBV9	TRBJ1-4	once	TRBD1	CASSPGQGASGLFF	TGTGCCAGCAGCCCGGGACAGGGGGCTTCCGGACTGTTTTTT
TRBV19	TRBJ2-1	.	TRBD1	CASSAGTGRRNEQFF	TGTGCCAGTAGTGCCGGGACAGGGAGAAGGAATGAGCAGTTCTTC
TRBV4-1	TRBJ1-5	.	TRBD1	CASSKTGASNQPQHF	TGCGCCAGCAGCAAGACAGGGGCATCCAATCAGCCCCAGCATTTT
TRBV10-3	TRBJ2-7	few	TRBD1	CAISESPGGFDEQYF	TGTGCCATCAGTGAGTCGCCAGGGGGCTTCGACGAGCAGTACTTC
TRBV28	TRBJ1-5	.	TRBD1	CASRTGGNQPQHF	TGTGCCAGCAGAACAGGGGGGAATCAGCCCCAGCATTTT
TRBV6-5	TRBJ2-7	few	TRBD1	CASSYWTGGSYEQYF	TGTGCCAGCAGTTACTGGACAGGGGGCTCCTACGAGCAGTACTTC
TRBV6-6	TRBJ2-1	.	.	CASSYPDIISYNEQFF	TGTGCCAGCAGTTACCCTGACATAATTTCTTACAATGAGCAGTTCTTC
TRBV28	TRBJ2-1	.	.	CASSLGGGRLAGNEQFF	TGTGCCAGCAGTTTGGGCGGGGGCCGTCTTGCAGGCAATGAGCAGTTCTTC
TRBV11-1	TRBJ2-7	.	.	CASSLGESSYEQYF	TGTGCCAGCAGCTTAGGAGAGAGCTCCTACGAGCAGTACTTC
TRBV7-3	TRBJ1-1	once	TRBD1	CASSLNRQGGAFF	TGTGCCAGCAGCTTAAACCGACAGGGTGGAGCTTTCTTT
TRBV7-2	TRBJ2-7	.	.	CASRRGEKGHEQYF	TGTGCCAGCAGGAGAGGCGAAAAGGGGCACGAGCAGTACTTC
TRBV7-2	TRBJ1-1	.	.	CASSLEPGNTEAFF	TGTGCCAGCAGCTTAGAGCCAGGAAACACTGAAGCTTTCTTT
TRBV7-2	TRBJ2-5	.	TRBD1	CASSFDGTVQETQYF	TGTGCCAGCAGCTTTGACGGGACAGTCCAAGAGACCCAGTACTTC
TRBV2	TRBJ2-2	few	.	CASREQTGELFF	TGTGCCAGCAGGGAACAAACCGGGGAGCTGTTTTTT
TRBV15	TRBJ1-5	.	.	CATSRDSSGNQPQHF	TGTGCCACCAGCAGAGATTCAAGCGGCAATCAGCCCCAGCATTTT
TRBV2	TRBJ2-1	.	TRBD1	CASSASGQASSYNEQFF	TGTGCCAGCAGTGCTTCAGGACAGGCCTCCTCCTACAATGAGCAGTTCTTC
TRBV6-5	TRBJ1-1	few	.	CASSQGLWAFF	TGTGCCAGCTCCCAGGGTTTGTGGGCTTTCTTT
TRBV9	TRBJ1-4	.	.	CASSVGATNEKLFF	TGTGCCAGCAGCGTAGGCGCAACTAATGAAAAACTGTTTTTT
TRBV30	TRBJ2-3	.	.	CAWADSSDTQYF	TGTGCCTGGGCGGACAGCTCAGATACGCAGTATTTT
TRBV5-4	TRBJ1-6	.	TRBD1	CASSFWQGGGSPLHF	TGTGCCAGCAGCTTTTGGCAGGGGGGTGGTTCACCCCTCCACTTT
TRBV7-9	TRBJ1-6	.	.	CASSLVGWGGSPLHF	TGTGCCAGCAGCTTAGTCGGATGGGGCGGTTCACCCCTCCACTTT
TRBV9	TRBJ1-1	.	.	CASSGGGPEAFF	TGTGCCAGCAGCGGGGGGGGGCCTGAAGCTTTCTTT
TRBV10-3	TRBJ2-3	.	TRBD1	CAISGPGQGGADTQYF	TGTGCCATCAGTGGGCCTGGACAGGGGGGGGCAGATACGCAGTATTTT
TRBV29-1	TRBJ2-7	.	TRBD2	CSVGGPGAGGLSGGYEQYF	TGCAGCGTTGGGGGTCCGGGGGCGGGGGGCCTCAGTGGGGGCTACGAGCAGTACTTC
TRBV11-2	TRBJ1-1	.	.	CASSLAAGVYEAFF	TGTGCCAGCAGCCTTGCGGCCGGAGTCTATGAAGCTTTCTTT
TRBV11-1	TRBJ2-7	few	TRBD2	CASSLVSGRVYEQYF	TGTGCCAGCAGCTTAGTGTCTGGGAGGGTCTACGAGCAGTACTTC
TRBV15	TRBJ2-3	.	TRBD2	CATSRALAGGTDTQYF	TGTGCCACCAGCAGAGCACTAGCGGGGGGCACAGATACGCAGTATTTT
TRBV5-1	TRBJ2-1	once	.	CASSFRQDYNEQFF	TGCGCCAGCAGCTTCCGGCAGGACTACAATGAGCAGTTCTTC
TRBV10-1	TRBJ2-3	.	.	CASSPNFYGEDTQYF	TGCGCCAGCAGTCCGAATTTTTACGGGGAAGATACGCAGTATTTT
TRBV25-1	TRBJ1-5	.	.	CASSEYGGSPQHF	TGTGCCAGCAGTGAATACGGGGGGTCGCCCCAGCATTTT
TRBV27	TRBJ1-1	.	.	CASSLYPPGVDTEAFF	TGTGCCAGCAGTTTATACCCCCCAGGGGTGGACACTGAAGCTTTCTTT